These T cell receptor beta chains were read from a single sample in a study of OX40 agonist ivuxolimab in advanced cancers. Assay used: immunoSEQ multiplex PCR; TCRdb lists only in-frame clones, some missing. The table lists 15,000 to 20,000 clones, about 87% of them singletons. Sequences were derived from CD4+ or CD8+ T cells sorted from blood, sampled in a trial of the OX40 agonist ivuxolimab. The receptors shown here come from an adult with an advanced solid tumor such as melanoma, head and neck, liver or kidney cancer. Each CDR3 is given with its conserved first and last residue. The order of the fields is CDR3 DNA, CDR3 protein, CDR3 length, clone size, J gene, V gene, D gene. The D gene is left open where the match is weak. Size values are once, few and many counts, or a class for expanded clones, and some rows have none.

CDR3 DNA: TGTGCCAGCAGCACGGGACTAGGAAATGAGCAGTTCTTC; CDR3 protein: CASSTGLGNEQFF; CDR3 length: 13; clone size: NA; J gene: TRBJ2-1; V gene: TRBV7-2; D gene: TRBD2
CDR3 DNA: TGTGCCAGCAGTTTATATTCAGACCCAATTGAAGCTTTCTTT; CDR3 protein: CASSLYSDPIEAFF; CDR3 length: 14; clone size: NA; J gene: TRBJ1-1; V gene: TRBV28; D gene: NA
CDR3 DNA: TGTGCCAGCAGTGACCCAGGGCGTTATGGCTACACCTTC; CDR3 protein: CASSDPGRYGYTF; CDR3 length: 13; clone size: NA; J gene: TRBJ1-2; V gene: TRBV6-5; D gene: NA
CDR3 DNA: TGTGCCAGCAGTGAAGAGTCAGGGTATCCCTACGAGCAGTACTTC; CDR3 protein: CASSEESGYPYEQYF; CDR3 length: 15; clone size: NA; J gene: TRBJ2-7; V gene: TRBV6-1; D gene: NA
CDR3 DNA: TGTGCCAGCAGCCCCGGGCCAGGGCGTTTAGAGACCCAGTACTTC; CDR3 protein: CASSPGPGRLETQYF; CDR3 length: 15; clone size: NA; J gene: TRBJ2-5; V gene: TRBV7-3; D gene: NA
CDR3 DNA: TGTGCCAGCAGCTTGGGACTAGCGGGGAGCGAGCAGTACTTC; CDR3 protein: CASSLGLAGSEQYF; CDR3 length: 14; clone size: few; J gene: TRBJ2-7; V gene: TRBV5-6; D gene: TRBD2
CDR3 DNA: TGTGCCAGCAGCGACGGGACAGGGAACTATGGCTACACCTTC; CDR3 protein: CASSDGTGNYGYTF; CDR3 length: 14; clone size: NA; J gene: TRBJ1-2; V gene: TRBV7-9; D gene: TRBD1
CDR3 DNA: TGTGCCAGCAGTCCCCAACGTCTAGCGGGAGCCCCCTACGAGCAGTACTTC; CDR3 protein: CASSPQRLAGAPYEQYF; CDR3 length: 17; clone size: NA; J gene: TRBJ2-7; V gene: TRBV28; D gene: TRBD2
CDR3 DNA: TGCGCCAGCAGCCAAGATAAGTCCACCTACAATGAGCAGTTCTTC; CDR3 protein: CASSQDKSTYNEQFF; CDR3 length: 15; clone size: NA; J gene: TRBJ2-1; V gene: TRBV4-3; D gene: NA
CDR3 DNA: TGTGCCAGCACCGAGGAACTCTACGAGCAGTACTTC; CDR3 protein: CASTEELYEQYF; CDR3 length: 12; clone size: NA; J gene: TRBJ2-7; V gene: TRBV2; D gene: NA
CDR3 DNA: TGTGCCAGCAGCTTCCCGGGACAGGGCCCCTACAATGAACAGTTCTTC; CDR3 protein: CASSFPGQGPYNEQFF; CDR3 length: 16; clone size: NA; J gene: TRBJ2-1; V gene: TRBV7-9; D gene: TRBD1
CDR3 DNA: TGTGCCAGCAGTTTATCCCCCACAGGGGGCTATGGCTACACCTTC; CDR3 protein: CASSLSPTGGYGYTF; CDR3 length: 15; clone size: NA; J gene: TRBJ1-2; V gene: TRBV28; D gene: TRBD1
CDR3 DNA: TGTGCCAGCAGCCCGTCCTCAGGAGCGGTAAACACCATATATTTT; CDR3 protein: CASSPSSGAVNTIYF; CDR3 length: 15; clone size: NA; J gene: TRBJ1-3; V gene: TRBV27; D gene: NA
CDR3 DNA: TGTGCCAGCAGTTTAACAGCCACCTACGAGCAGTACTTC; CDR3 protein: CASSLTATYEQYF; CDR3 length: 13; clone size: NA; J gene: TRBJ2-7; V gene: TRBV27; D gene: NA
CDR3 DNA: TGCGCCAGCAGCTTGGAGGCAATTGGGTACACTGAAGCTTTCTTT; CDR3 protein: CASSLEAIGYTEAFF; CDR3 length: 15; clone size: few; J gene: TRBJ1-1; V gene: TRBV5-1; D gene: NA
CDR3 DNA: TGCGCCAGCAGCCAAGTGTTGTTCTGGGAGACCCAGTACTTC; CDR3 protein: CASSQVLFWETQYF; CDR3 length: 14; clone size: NA; J gene: TRBJ2-5; V gene: TRBV4-3; D gene: NA
CDR3 DNA: TGTGCCAGCAGCTTAGTATCCGCGGGAGGGGAGCTGTTTTTT; CDR3 protein: CASSLVSAGGELFF; CDR3 length: 14; clone size: few; J gene: TRBJ2-2; V gene: TRBV7-2; D gene: NA
CDR3 DNA: TGCGCCAGCAGCTTGGGGTGGGGGGAGAACACTGAAGCTTTCTTT; CDR3 protein: CASSLGWGENTEAFF; CDR3 length: 15; clone size: NA; J gene: TRBJ1-1; V gene: TRBV5-1; D gene: NA
CDR3 DNA: TGTGCCAGCAGTTACCCTGGCGCCTACGAGCAGTACTTC; CDR3 protein: CASSYPGAYEQYF; CDR3 length: 13; clone size: NA; J gene: TRBJ2-7; V gene: TRBV28; D gene: NA
CDR3 DNA: TGTGCCAGCACTCCGGGACAGGCCATAACCTACGAGCAGTACTTC; CDR3 protein: CASTPGQAITYEQYF; CDR3 length: 15; clone size: NA; J gene: TRBJ2-7; V gene: TRBV27; D gene: TRBD1
CDR3 DNA: TGTGCCAGCAGCTCCACGAGCTCCTACAATGAGCAGTTCTTC; CDR3 protein: CASSSTSSYNEQFF; CDR3 length: 14; clone size: NA; J gene: TRBJ2-1; V gene: TRBV7-9; D gene: NA
CDR3 DNA: TGTGCCAGTAGTGCCGGACAGGGAAACGAGCAGTACTTC; CDR3 protein: CASSAGQGNEQYF; CDR3 length: 13; clone size: NA; J gene: TRBJ2-7; V gene: TRBV19; D gene: TRBD1
CDR3 DNA: TGTGCCAGCTCCCCGTGGACTAGCGGGAACACAGATACGCAGTATTTT; CDR3 protein: CASSPWTSGNTDTQYF; CDR3 length: 16; clone size: NA; J gene: TRBJ2-3; V gene: TRBV13; D gene: TRBD2
CDR3 DNA: TGTGCCAGTAGTATTAGCGGGACCGGGGAGCTGTTTTTT; CDR3 protein: CASSISGTGELFF; CDR3 length: 13; clone size: NA; J gene: TRBJ2-2; V gene: TRBV19; D gene: TRBD2
CDR3 DNA: TGTGCCAGCTCGACTAGCGGATTCACCGGGGAGCTGTTTTTT; CDR3 protein: CASSTSGFTGELFF; CDR3 length: 14; clone size: NA; J gene: TRBJ2-2; V gene: TRBV13; D gene: TRBD2
CDR3 DNA: TGTGCCTGGAGTGTAGGAGGGCTGGATGGCTACACCTTC; CDR3 protein: CAWSVGGLDGYTF; CDR3 length: 13; clone size: NA; J gene: TRBJ1-2; V gene: TRBV30; D gene: NA
CDR3 DNA: TGTGCCAGCAGCTTGGGCGGGGCCCTCATCAATGAGCAGTTCTTC; CDR3 protein: CASSLGGALINEQFF; CDR3 length: 15; clone size: NA; J gene: TRBJ2-1; V gene: TRBV5-4; D gene: NA
CDR3 DNA: TGTGCCAGCAGTTTATTGGCTGAAAGGGAGACCCAGTACTTC; CDR3 protein: CASSLLAERETQYF; CDR3 length: 14; clone size: NA; J gene: TRBJ2-5; V gene: TRBV27; D gene: NA
CDR3 DNA: TGCGCCAGCAGCCAAGAAGCGACTAGCTACACCGGGGAGCTGTTTTTT; CDR3 protein: CASSQEATSYTGELFF; CDR3 length: 16; clone size: NA; J gene: TRBJ2-2; V gene: TRBV4-3; D gene: TRBD2